The clone carrying this T cell receptor beta chain occurred many times. Its antigen is still unknown. The sample belongs to a study of Graves' ophthalmopathy and Graves' hyperthyroidism. Points from the study as a whole: Discriminating ophthalmopathy from stable hyperthyroidism, a 13-signature model attained a sensitivity of about 85% and a specificity of around 83%. Blood also contained most of the expanded thyroid clonotypes above 0.001 frequency.

RNA served as the template for amplifying TCR beta CDR3 regions. First-round RT-PCR with HTBI primers preceded a second-round multiplex PCR. TCRdb used MiXCR to reprocess the multiplex PCR reads, holding one entry per CDR3 protein. The table has approximately 480,000 distinct CDR3 sequences, around 15% seen once; the top ten hold about 10%. The germline gives CDR1 KGHDR, CDR2 SFDVKD. V was cut by 5 bases and J by 3 bases, with 12 bases left in between. The CDR3 spans 14 residues. Serum thyroxine and TRAb, along with clinical symptoms, thyroid ultrasound and orbital computed tomography, were what diagnosis relied on.

This TCR was recovered from a woman aged 25-40 years with Graves' ophthalmopathy. V gene TRBV24-1 combines with J gene TRBJ1-1; a possible D gene is TRBD1 (5 bases). Sequenced: blood. CDR3 bases: TGTGCCACCAGTGGTGCAGAAGGGGACACTGAAGCTTTCTTT. It yields the protein CATSGAEGDTEAFF.